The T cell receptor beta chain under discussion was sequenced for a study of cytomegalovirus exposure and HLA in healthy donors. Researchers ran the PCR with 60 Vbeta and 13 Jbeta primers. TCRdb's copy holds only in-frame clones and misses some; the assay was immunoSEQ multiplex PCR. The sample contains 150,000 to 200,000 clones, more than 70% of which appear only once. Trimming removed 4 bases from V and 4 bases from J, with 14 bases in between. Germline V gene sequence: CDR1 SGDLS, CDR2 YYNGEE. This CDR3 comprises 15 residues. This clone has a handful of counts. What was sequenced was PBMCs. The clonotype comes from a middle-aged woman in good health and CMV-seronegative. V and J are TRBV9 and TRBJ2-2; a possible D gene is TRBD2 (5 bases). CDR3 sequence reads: CASSPTRAGTGELFF. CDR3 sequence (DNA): TGTGCCAGCAGCCCGACACGGGCGGGCACCGGGGAGCTGTTTTTT.